The 21 T cell receptor beta chains in this list originate from one sample, sequenced in a study of control samples from healthy donors and cancer patients. The assay was immunoSEQ multiplex PCR, and TCRdb's table has in-frame clones only and misses some. The repertoire holds some 200,000 clones, with 85% to 95% as singletons. The sample was blood. The source is a man aged 18 to 35 in good health.

The CDR3 here is CASSYPTVRNSPLHF. In DNA form, the CDR3 reads TGTGCCAGCAGTTATCCCACAGTACGTAATTCACCCCTCCACTTT. The chain couples TRBV6-5 to TRBJ1-6; D unclear. The CDR3 is 15 amino acids. CDR1 is MNHEY and CDR2 is SVGAGI in the germline V gene. V gave up 3 bases and J gave up 6 bases, with 12 bases separating them.

CDR3 sequence: CAATRDGGGYEQYF. The CDR3 region has the DNA TGTGCCGCGACCCGGGATGGTGGGGGCTACGAGCAGTACTTC. The chain carries TRBV15 and TRBJ2-7; D possibly matches TRBD1 or TRBD2 (5 bases each). There are 14 residues in the CDR3. CDR1 and CDR2 from the germline V gene are LNHNV and YYDKDF (reference sequence). V dropped 11 bases and J dropped 3 bases, with 20 bases sitting between them.

This chain connects TRBV9 to TRBJ2-7, with 11 bases lining up with TRBD2. This CDR3 region has 14 residues. CDR1 is SGDLS and CDR2 is YYNGEE in the germline V gene. The trim removed 0 bases at V and 5 bases at J, leaving 1 base unmatched. This CDR3 reads CASSVVAGGHEQYF. For the CDR3, the DNA is TGTGCCAGCAGCGTAGTAGCGGGGGGGCACGAGCAGTACTTC.

This chain connects TRBV28 to TRBJ1-5, with D perhaps matching TRBD1 (6 bases). CDR1 is MDHEN and CDR2 is SYDVKM in the germline V gene. V was cut by 3 bases and J by 7 bases, with 10 bases left in between. The CDR3 consists of 13 residues. The CDR3 DNA sequence: TGTGCCAGCAGTTTGGAGGGGGTCCAGCCCCAGCATTTT. It translates to CASSLEGVQPQHF.

V gene TRBV10-2 combines with J gene TRBJ1-1; D is undetermined. This CDR3 has 14 residues. Germline-derived CDR1 and CDR2 are WSHSY and SAAADI. The V and J ends lost 9 bases and 6 bases respectively, with 20 bases between them. CDR3 DNA sequence: TGCGCCAGTTCACCTCTAGGCTGGGTCGCTGAAGCTTTCTTT. Amino acid sequence: CASSPLGWVAEAFF.

CDR3 loop: CASSRRGGGETQYF. As DNA, the CDR3 is TGCGCCAGCAGCCGGAGGGGGGGCGGAGAGACCCAGTACTTC. V usage is TRBV5-1 and J usage is TRBJ2-5; TRBD2 is a possible D gene (7 bases). V lost 4 bases to trimming and J lost 4 bases, with 14 bases between them. Germline-derived CDR1 and CDR2 are SGHRS and YFSETQ. The CDR3 has 14 residues. The full variable domain, its missing parts supplied by reference TRBV5-1 and TRBJ2-5, is KAGVTQTPRYLIKTRGQQVTLSCSPISGHRSVSWYQQTPGQGLQFLFEYFSETQRNKGNFPGRFSGRQFSNSRSEMNVSTLELGDSALYLCASSRRGGGETQYFGPGTRLLVL.

CDR3: CASMGQGADTGELFF. The CDR3, as DNA: TGTGCCAGCATGGGGCAGGGGGCGGACACCGGGGAGCTGTTTTTT. This chain joins TRBV6-6 and TRBJ2-2; TRBD1 aligns across 8 bases. Germline V lookup: CDR1 MNHNY, CDR2 SVGAGI (reference sequence). After removal of 7 bases from V and 3 bases from J, the junction contained 7 bases not matched to a gene. The CDR3 is 15 amino acids.

V usage is TRBV10-3 and J usage is TRBJ2-3; D possibly uses TRBD1 or TRBD2 (6 bases each). Trimming shortened V by 5 bases and J by 0 bases, and 9 bases separated the two germline ends. Germline CDR1 is ENHRY and CDR2 is SYGVKD. The CDR3 spans 14 residues. Here the CDR3 reads CAISRGPSTDTQYF. The CDR3, as DNA: TGTGCCATCAGTCGGGGGCCCAGCACAGATACGCAGTATTTT.

This clone appeared once. The rearrangement uses TRBV10-3 and TRBJ1-3; D ambiguous. CDR3 length: 15 residues. Between the trimmed V and J ends, which lost 6 bases and 0 bases, there was a span of 12 bases. Per germline, CDR1 ENHRY and CDR2 SYGVKD. The CDR3 DNA follows: TGTGCCATCAGGCAAGACGGATTCTCTGGAAACACCATATATTTT. This translates into CAIRQDGFSGNTIYF.

This clone came up a few times. The chain joins TRBV18 to TRBJ1-5; 9 nucleotides match TRBD1. Germline V gene sequence: CDR1 KGHSH, CDR2 LQKENI. With V trimmed by 4 bases and J by 2 bases, 6 bases remained unmatched. The CDR3 is 16 residues long. The CDR3 region has the DNA TGTGCCAGCTCACTAGGGACAGGGAGCGGCAATCAGCCCCAGCATTTT. It yields the protein CASSLGTGSGNQPQHF.

This chain links TRBV28 with TRBJ1-2; D ambiguous. CDR1 is MDHEN, CDR2 SYDVKM, per germline. The CDR3 sequence is 13 residues long. The germline V and J ends were trimmed by 6 bases and 8 bases, with 16 bases remaining between them. CDR3 in DNA: TGTGCCAGCAGCCTCACGGGGTCCTACGGCTACACCTTC. Translating gives CASSLTGSYGYTF.

This chain uses TRBV2 with TRBJ1-4; possibly TRBD1 for D (6 bases). CDR1 is SNHLY, CDR2 FYNNEI, per germline. V was clipped by 9 bases and J by 8 bases, with 13 bases between them. This CDR3 contains 12 residues. The chain's CDR3 is CARGGAGEKLFF. CDR3 in DNA: TGTGCCAGGGGGGGCGCAGGGGAAAAACTGTTTTTT.

The CDR3 DNA reads as TGCGCCAGCAGCTTGGGGCTCACAGGGGCAGATACGCAGTATTTT. Translated, it gives CASSLGLTGADTQYF. The chain uses TRBV5-1 and TRBJ2-3; 7 bases match TRBD1. Germline trimming cut 0 bases from V and 4 bases from J; bases unmatched to any gene: 5. Germline V CDR1 and CDR2: SGHRS, YFSETQ. This CDR3 spans 15 amino acids.

The chain has TRBV28 and TRBJ1-1, with D uncertain. Germline V lookup: CDR1 MDHEN, CDR2 SYDVKM. CDR3 length equals 15 residues. V was trimmed by 5 bases and J by 3 bases, leaving 16 bases between them. CDR3 bases: TGTGCCAGCAGTCCTTCCTCAGCGGTGTACACTGAAGCTTTCTTT. It encodes CASSPSSAVYTEAFF.

V is TRBV6-5 and J is TRBJ1-3, with 7 bases fitting TRBD1. The length of the CDR3 is 15 residues. V lost 0 bases to trimming and J lost 5 bases; unmatched junction nucleotides: 4. CDR1 is MNHEY, CDR2 SVGAGI, per germline. The CDR3 loop is CASSYSKGGRNTIYF. The DNA for the CDR3 is TGTGCCAGCAGTTACTCTAAAGGGGGCAGAAACACCATATATTTT.

The chain employs TRBV20-1 and TRBJ1-2; D gene ambiguous. Trimming cost V 3 bases and J 5 bases, with 7 bases left between them. Per the germline V gene, CDR1 is DFQATT and CDR2 is SNEGSKA (reference sequence). This CDR3 contains 11 residues. CDR3 loop: CSASRLYGYTF. DNA for the CDR3: TGCAGTGCTAGTCGGCTGTATGGCTACACCTTC.

The chain uses TRBV9 and TRBJ1-3; a weak D match, TRBD1 (6 bases). Per germline, CDR1 SGDLS and CDR2 YYNGEE. The V and J ends lost 4 bases and 0 bases respectively, with 11 bases between them. The CDR3 has 15 amino acids. DNA for the CDR3: TGTGCCAGCAGCTATATGGACAGCTCTGGAAACACCATATATTTT. Protein: CASSYMDSSGNTIYF.

The chain has TRBV24-1 and TRBJ2-3, with 11 bases fitting TRBD1. This CDR3 spans 16 amino acids. Germline V gene data show CDR1 as KGHDR and CDR2 as SFDVKD. V lost 3 bases to trimming and J lost 3 bases; unmatched junction nucleotides: 4. This chain's CDR3 is CATSDPGTGGTDTQYF. The DNA for the CDR3 is TGTGCCACCAGTGATCCCGGGACAGGGGGAACAGATACGCAGTATTTT.

The CDR3 region has the DNA TGTGCCAGCAGCCAAGATATTACTGCAGGACACTCTGGAAACACCATATATTTT. Translating gives CASSQDITAGHSGNTIYF. The chain joins TRBV4-2 to TRBJ1-3, with a tentative D call TRBD1 (5 bases). V was trimmed by 0 bases and J by 0 bases, leaving 15 bases between them. Germline CDR1 is LGHNA and CDR2 is YNFKEQ. The CDR3 is 18 amino acids.

This clone appeared a single time. DNA for the CDR3: TGTGCCAGCACCGTGACAGGGCAGTACAATCAGCCCCAGCATTTT. Translated, it gives CASTVTGQYNQPQHF. J is TRBJ1-5 and V is TRBV6-6, with 7 bases fitting TRBD1. Trimming took 7 bases from V and 3 from J; bases not matched to a gene: 9. The CDR3 extends over 15 amino acids. From germline, CDR1 is MNHNY and CDR2 SVGAGI (reference sequence).

Concerning this clone itself: The same CDR3 arises from other DNA sequences in this sample as well. The chain employs TRBV2 and TRBJ1-2; unclear D gene. CDR1 and CDR2 from the germline V gene are SNHLY and FYNNEI. The CDR3 totals 11 residues. V lost 6 bases to trimming and J lost 3 bases, with 5 bases between them. This chain's CDR3 is CASRVDYGYTF. CDR3 in DNA: TGTGCCAGCAGGGTCGACTATGGCTACACCTTC.